This entry features one T cell receptor beta chain sequence. The data are from a study of blood T cell repertoires in COVID-19. On the study more broadly: Acute-phase and convalescent COVID-19 samples originated in the United States, Italy and Spain. PBMCs, B-cell-depleted T cells, or T cells were the source of the cDNA or gDNA that made up the material.

Per the original data handling: Estimation of nucleated cell counts was performed using reference gene primer amplification. The table came from immunoSEQ multiplex PCR; TCRdb's copy has only in-frame clones and leaves some out. That table gives V, J and clone size, and the DNA gave D and trimming. The table has 130,000 to 150,000 clones, roughly 80% seen once. Trimming left V 1 base short and J 4 bases short, with 14 bases between. Germline V gives CDR1 SGHDT, CDR2 YYEEEE. This CDR3 region has 15 residues. This TCR was sampled from a human donor in a cohort sampled during active COVID-19. Sequenced: peripheral blood. The chain recombines TRBV5-6 with TRBJ1-2, with a weak D call TRBD1 (5 bases). CDR3 in amino acids: CASSLKGRMGYGYTF. CDR3 coding DNA: TGTGCCAGCAGCTTGAAGGGGCGAATGGGCTATGGCTACACCTTC.